Sequencing of this TCR beta chain was carried out in a study of identical twins (dated by TCRdb to 2016 to 2017). Broadly, across the study: TCR alpha and beta repertoires from monozygotic twins, unrelated adults of various ages and cord blood were deep-sequenced to test whether fetal clonotypes persist. Replicate twin experiments were performed at different times using different library preparation protocols to rule out contamination. What the research found in general, with its limitations: Abundant cord blood beta clonotypes had fewer insertions, young adult naive repertoires showed a similar but weaker trend, and memory repertoires showed no such trend. The excess sharing between twins in beta out-of-frame sequences was weaker because fewer shared sequences reduced the signal-to-noise ratio. Invariant T cells such as MAIT and iNKT could partly confound zero-insertion analyses, although diverse VJ usage argued against such confounding for most clonotypes. In monozygotic twins, out-of-frame TCR alpha sharing was systematically underestimated by recombination models, although the models agreed with sharing between unrelated individuals. Because the same donors could not be followed over many years, the conclusions relied on cross-sectional statistical analysis. Compared with coincidental sharing between unrelated individuals, an excess of low generation-probability sequences was observed among out-of-frame TCR alpha sequences shared between twins.

This clonotype has only a few counts. Its recognized antigen is unknown. It has no much larger one-base neighbor in the sample; base qualities were not kept. Every donor in the study was a healthy Caucasian. From the cysteine up to the phenylalanine, the CDR3 has a length of 16 residues. Just the 48-base CDR3 DNA is kept, in frame starting at base 1. Ends trimmed: V by 6 bases, J by 3 bases; bases unmatched to a gene: 14. Taken from the germline V gene, the CDR1 and CDR2 loops are MNHEY and SVGEGT. The library came from 5' RACE. The data were produced on an Illumina HiSeq 2000. A universal primer binding site was introduced by template switching, and a unique molecular identifier was present in the final cDNA, enabling accurate counting of TCR cDNA molecules. First-strand cDNA for TCR alpha and beta chains was synthesized from specific primers in the conserved constant-segment region. To control for contamination, every cDNA library carried two barcodes: a SMART-Mk sample barcode plus Illumina barcodes. TruSeq adapter sequences and Illumina sample barcodes were added in two successive PCR steps. TCR alpha and beta cDNA libraries were sequenced on the Illumina HiSeq platform with custom primers. On the authors' methods: MiGEC processed the raw reads to extract unique molecular identifiers, while MiXCR was used to determine the CDR3 positions. Recombination models were inferred per individual with the repgenHMM and IGoR tools using an EM algorithm. Shared clonotype analysis was performed with the tcR package in R, normalizing sharing by the product of cloneset sizes. To study raw recombination free of thymic and clonal selection effects, out-of-frame nonproductive sequences were analyzed. The public reads were reanalyzed by TCRdb: fastp trimming at Q25, MiXCR alignment, in-frame beta chains only. CDR3 protein duplicates are merged, each entry listing the most common genes and DNA. The authors' filters were not applied to this entry. A total of roughly 1.6 million distinct CDR3 sequences appear in this sample, roughly a third of them only once. The ten largest clones add up to 0.27% of the sample.

The sequenced sample was cord blood. The rearrangement joined TRBV6-2 or TRBV6-3 to TRBJ2-7; 7 of the junction bases match TRBD2. The sequence was obtained from a newborn girl in good health. The bases are TGTGCCAGCAGCTACCCAGGACTAGGGTTCCTCTACGAGCAGTACTTC. This yields the protein CASSYPGLGFLYEQYF.